A single TCR beta chain is shown here with its context. From germline, CDR1 is MNHEY and CDR2 SMNVEV (reference sequence). The CDR3 loop spans 16 amino acids. V lost 7 bases and J lost 5; bases outside the gene matches: 15. These data belong to a study of blood T cell repertoires in COVID-19. The table came from immunoSEQ multiplex PCR; TCRdb's copy has only in-frame clones and leaves some out. This table has about 340,000 clones, more than 75% appearing once. This sequence was found in a woman in her 50s with COVID-19, enrolled during active disease. The sample was peripheral blood. The genes are TRBV27 and TRBJ2-7; 9 positions match TRBD1. The CDR3 DNA reads TGTGCCAGCACCCCTTTGGGGGACAGGGATAAGAACGAGCAGTACTTC. Protein: CASTPLGDRDKNEQYF.